Presented here are 29 T cell receptor beta chains from one specimen sequenced in a study of blood T cell repertoires in COVID-19 (dated by TCRdb to the early 2020s). Library preparation used the immunoSEQ multiplex PCR assay. TCRdb holds this immuneACCESS table with in-frame rearrangements only. Some clones are missing; in checked studies, unresolved V genes explain under half, and the rest has no known cause. The table for this sample lists about 240,000 clones; roughly 80% of them were counted only once. The top ten hold about 3.2% of the sample. Sequenced: peripheral blood. The receptors shown here come from a woman aged 18-29 years with acute or convalescent COVID-19.

This clone was counted a single time. The chain couples TRBV4-3 to TRBJ2-7; TRBD1 is a possible D gene (5 bases). The CDR3 length is 16 residues. CDR1 is LGHNA, CDR2 YSLEER, per germline. V lost 0 bases to trimming and J lost 3 bases, with 15 bases between them. The CDR3 loop reads CASSQDRTNAFYEQYF. The CDR3 DNA reads as TGCGCCAGCAGCCAAGACCGGACAAATGCCTTCTACGAGCAGTACTTC.

This chain links TRBV4-1 with TRBJ2-1, with no clear D. Trimming pared 0 bases from V and 5 bases from J, leaving 20 bases between. The CDR3 spans 18 residues. CDR1 and CDR2 (germline): MGHRA, YSYEKL. DNA of the CDR3: TGCGCCAGCAGCCAAGACTATCGGTACAGCAGACAAAACAATGAGCAGTTCTTC. Translating gives CASSQDYRYSRQNNEQFF.

This clone was recorded only once. The chain links TRBV6-5 to TRBJ1-4, with 7 bases lining up with TRBD1. Trimming removed 3 bases from V and 7 bases from J; junction bases left unmatched: 5. The CDR3 runs to 14 residues. Germline V gene lookup returns CDR1 MNHEY and CDR2 SVGAGI. CDR3 residues: CASSYTGASEKLFF. The CDR3 DNA reads TGTGCCAGCAGTTATACAGGGGCTTCTGAAAAACTGTTTTTT.

CDR3 residues: CASRLAGDYEQYF. DNA for the CDR3: TGTGCCAGCAGGCTAGCTGGGGACTACGAGCAGTACTTC. The chain employs TRBV27 and TRBJ2-7, with D possibly being TRBD2 (5 bases). Trimming shortened V by 6 bases and J by 3 bases, and 12 bases separated the two germline ends. Germline V gene lookup returns CDR1 MNHEY and CDR2 SMNVEV (reference sequence). The CDR3 runs 13 residues.

The chain carries TRBV7-2 and TRBJ2-7, with a weak D call TRBD2 (6 bases). Germline values: CDR1 SGHTA, CDR2 FQGNSA. V was trimmed by 5 bases and J by 4 bases, leaving 24 bases between them. This CDR3 has 17 residues. The CDR3 nucleotides read TGTGCCAGCAGCCTCCAACTACTCCCGGGAGAAATGTACGAGCAGTACTTC. It encodes CASSLQLLPGEMYEQYF.

The genes are TRBV7-2 and TRBJ2-4; 7 positions match TRBD1. The CDR3 has 13 residues. In germline, CDR1 is SGHTA, CDR2 FQGNSA. V was clipped by 6 bases and J by 7 bases; unmatched bases: 6. CDR3: CASSDRAGNIQYF. The CDR3 nucleotides are TGTGCCAGCAGTGACAGGGCTGGGAACATTCAGTACTTC.

The chain carries TRBV30 and TRBJ1-1; D might be TRBD1 (5 bases). There are 14 residues in the CDR3. V shed 0 bases and J shed 5 bases, with 13 bases lying between them. Germline values: CDR1 GTSNPN, CDR2 SVGIG (reference sequence). CDR3 in DNA: TGTGCCTGGAGTGTACAAGGACATCTGACTGAAGCTTTCTTT. Encoded protein: CAWSVQGHLTEAFF.

The chain links TRBV5-5 to TRBJ2-7; 11 positions agree with TRBD1. Per the germline V gene, CDR1 is SGHKS and CDR2 is YYEKEE (reference sequence). This CDR3 has 15 amino acids. V was pared by 6 bases and J by 1 base, with 6 bases of the junction left unmatched. Here the CDR3 DNA reads TGTGCCAGCACCCCGGGACAGGGGGTTTCCTACGAGCAGTACTTC. Protein sequence: CASTPGQGVSYEQYF.

The J gene is TRBJ1-1, the V gene TRBV3-1 (or the pseudogene TRBV3-2), with 9 bases aligning to TRBD1. CDR1 is LGHDT, CDR2 YNNKEL, per germline (reference sequence). V shed 6 bases, J shed 1 base, and the junction held 3 bases outside the gene matches. This CDR3 region has 14 residues. In DNA form, the CDR3 reads TGTGCCAGCAGATGGGACAGGGCGAACACTGAAGCTTTCTTT. Encoded protein: CASRWDRANTEAFF.

CDR3 coding DNA: TGCGCCAGCAGCTCCACCATTAGGCGGGGAGGAGAGACCCAGTACTTC. Protein sequence: CASSSTIRRGGETQYF. The genes are TRBV5-1 and TRBJ2-5, with a possible D match to TRBD2 (6 bases). The CDR3 spans 16 residues. Per the germline V gene, CDR1 is SGHRS and CDR2 is YFSETQ. Trimming left V 3 bases short and J 4 bases short, with 19 bases between.

This chain joins TRBV6-2 or TRBV6-3 and TRBJ2-3, with 14 bases fitting TRBD2. CDR3 length: 18 amino acids. The germline V gene has CDR1 MNHEY and CDR2 SVGEGT. The J segment lost 4 bases and the V segment lost 5 bases, leaving 11 bases of the junction unmatched. In nucleotides, the CDR3 is TGTGCCAGCAGTCAACGACCGGGACTAGCGGGAGATCCAGATACGCAGTATTTT. It specifies CASSQRPGLAGDPDTQYF.

CDR3 residues: CATSDRDSTTDTQYF. CDR3 DNA: TGTGCCACCAGTGATAGGGACAGTACGACAGATACGCAGTATTTT. The chain employs TRBV24-1 and TRBJ2-3, with 7 bases identical to TRBD1. The CDR3 has 15 residues. The germline V gene has CDR1 KGHDR and CDR2 SFDVKD. V lost 3 bases to trimming and J lost 3 bases; unmatched junction nucleotides: 5.

The sample holds many counts of this clone. The gene calls are TRBV6-5 and TRBJ1-5; unclear D gene. The CDR3 sequence is 15 residues long. V gave up 5 bases and J gave up 3 bases, with 14 bases separating them. Germline V gene lookup returns CDR1 MNHEY and CDR2 SVGAGI. The CDR3 DNA is TGTGCCAGCAGTCCCCGGGGAGAGTACAATCAGCCCCAGCATTTT. It yields the protein CASSPRGEYNQPQHF.

The CDR3: CASSYEGASYGYTF. The CDR3 nucleotides read TGTGCCAGCAGTTACGAGGGGGCCTCTTATGGCTACACCTTC. The chain combines TRBV6-5 with TRBJ1-2; 7 bases fit TRBD1. Trimming took 2 bases from V and 5 from J; bases not matched to a gene: 5. This CDR3 has 14 amino acids. The V gene's germline CDR1 is MNHEY and CDR2 SVGAGI.

The chain joins TRBV11-3 to TRBJ2-3; 8 bases line up with TRBD2. V lost 8 bases to trimming and J lost 1 base; unmatched junction nucleotides: 8. The germline V gene encodes CDR1 SGHNT and CDR2 YENEEA. The CDR3 loop spans 15 amino acids. The CDR3 loop is CASGRSGSGTDTQYF. The CDR3 nucleotides are TGTGCCAGCGGGAGAAGCGGGAGTGGCACAGATACGCAGTATTTT.

On this clone itself: The junction departs from the called germline gene at one end, perhaps through a read error. This sequence joins TRBV6-1 and TRBJ2-7; D unclear. The germline V gene has CDR1 MNHNS and CDR2 SASEGT. The CDR3 loop spans 15 amino acids. The CDR3 bases are TGTGCCAGCAGCGAAGAGTGGTCCGACACCTACGAGCAGTACTTC. Translating gives CASSEEWSDTYEQYF.

The chain has TRBV24-1 and TRBJ2-2; 13 bases map to TRBD2. This CDR3 is 17 amino acids long. The trim removed 3 bases at V and 6 bases at J, leaving 6 bases unmatched. Germline V gene data show CDR1 as KGHDR and CDR2 as SFDVKD. The CDR3 nucleotides are TGTGCCACCAGTGATCTTAGGACTAGCGGGAGTGCCGGGGAGCTGTTTTTT. Translating it yields CATSDLRTSGSAGELFF.

The chain joins TRBV10-3 to TRBJ2-7; 9 positions agree with TRBD1. V dropped 7 bases and J dropped 2; count of bases not matched to a gene: 9. From germline, CDR1 is ENHRY and CDR2 SYGVKD. CDR3 length equals 15 residues. CDR3 sequence reads: CAITGKQGAAYEQYF. The CDR3 coding sequence is TGTGCCATCACCGGAAAACAGGGGGCCGCCTACGAGCAGTACTTC.

The chain links TRBV7-2 to TRBJ2-2; TRBD2 is a possible D gene (7 bases). This CDR3 region has 17 residues. The ends were cut back, 2 bases at V and 0 bases at J, with 13 bases in the middle. CDR1 and CDR2 from the germline V gene are SGHTA and FQGNSA. CDR3 nucleotides: TGTGCCAGCAGCTTATCGGGGGGCCTGTCGAACACCGGGGAGCTGTTTTTT. This translates into CASSLSGGLSNTGELFF. Combining the CDR3 with reference TRBV7-2 and TRBJ2-2 gives the whole variable domain GAGVSQSPSNKVTEKGKDVELRCDPISGHTALYWYRQSLGQGLEFLIYFQGNSAPDKSGLPSDRFSAERTGGSVSTLTIQRTQQEDSAVYLCASSLSGGLSNTGELFFGEGSRLTVL.

The rearrangement uses TRBV7-6 and TRBJ1-2; tentatively, D is TRBD1 (6 bases). The V gene's germline CDR1 is SGHVS and CDR2 FNYEAQ. This CDR3 is 16 amino acids long. V was pared by 4 bases and J by 2 bases, with 17 bases between. The CDR3 DNA is TGTGCCAGCAGCTCCCAAGCGTGGGGGCGCAACTATGGCTACACCTTC. This codes for CASSSQAWGRNYGYTF.

This chain links TRBV6-5 with TRBJ1-2; 10 nucleotides line up with TRBD1. CDR3 length equals 14 residues. V trimming: 2 bases; J trimming: 7 bases; junction bases outside the gene matches: 4. Germline V gene lookup returns CDR1 MNHEY and CDR2 SVGAGI. Written as DNA, the CDR3 is TGTGCCAGCAGTTACGGGGACAGGGGAGGTGGCTACACCTTC. The encoded protein is CASSYGDRGGGYTF.

This chain connects TRBV19 to TRBJ2-7; maybe TRBD1 (6 bases). V dropped 7 bases and J dropped 2 bases, with 15 bases sitting between them. The CDR3 length is 14 residues. Germline CDR1 reads LNHDA; CDR2 reads SQIVND (reference sequence). The CDR3 here is CASKGDPTAYEQYF. In DNA form, the CDR3 reads TGTGCCAGTAAGGGGGACCCCACGGCCTACGAGCAGTACTTC.

The chain links TRBV3-1 (or the pseudogene TRBV3-2) to TRBJ2-1; perhaps TRBD2 as D (6 bases). The CDR3 has 15 amino acids. From germline, CDR1 is LGHDT and CDR2 YNNKEL (reference sequence). Trimming removed 2 bases from V and 0 bases from J, with 8 bases in between. The CDR3 region is CASSQWGVSYNEQFF. CDR3 sequence (DNA): TGTGCCAGCAGCCAATGGGGGGTCTCCTACAATGAGCAGTTCTTC.

A single count supports this clone. CDR3 amino acids: CASSIVGGTGELFF. The CDR3 nucleotides read TGTGCCAGTAGTATAGTGGGGGGCACCGGGGAGCTGTTTTTT. The rearrangement uses TRBV19 and TRBJ2-2, with D tentatively TRBD2 (6 bases). Germline V lookup: CDR1 LNHDA, CDR2 SQIVND (reference sequence). V was shortened by 1 base and J by 4 bases, with 7 bases between the two germline ends. CDR3 size: 14 residues.

J is TRBJ1-2 and V is TRBV7-9; D may be TRBD1 (5 bases). Germline assignment: CDR1 SEHNR and CDR2 FQNEAQ (reference sequence). This CDR3 has 11 amino acids. The V gene lost 5 bases and the J gene lost 7 bases, with 8 bases spanning the gap. The CDR3 loop is CASSIQAGYTF. CDR3 sequence (DNA): TGTGCCAGCAGCATACAGGCTGGCTACACCTTC.

V and J are TRBV3-1 (or the pseudogene TRBV3-2) and TRBJ2-3, with 10 bases identical to TRBD2. Trimming removed 8 bases from V and 7 bases from J; junction bases left unmatched: 12. Germline values: CDR1 LGHDT, CDR2 YNNKEL (reference sequence). The CDR3 is made up of 15 amino acids. The CDR3 protein is CASGPPSGSWNTQYF. The CDR3 nucleotides are TGTGCCAGCGGGCCTCCTAGCGGGAGTTGGAATACGCAGTATTTT.

This chain connects TRBV5-1 to TRBJ2-7; TRBD2 agrees at 8 bases. Germline lookup yields CDR1 SGHRS and CDR2 YFSETQ. The ends lost 4 bases at V and 2 bases at J; junction bases unmatched: 11. The CDR3 spans 16 residues. As DNA, the CDR3 is TGCGCCAGCAGCCCGGGAGGGCTAGCGGGTACCTACGAGCAGTACTTC. It encodes CASSPGGLAGTYEQYF.

The rearrangement joins TRBV11-3 to TRBJ2-1, with TRBD2 matching 8 bases. Losses at the gene ends were 0 bases for V and 8 bases for J; bases not matched to a gene: 3. Looked up from germline, CDR1 is SGHNT and CDR2 is YENEEA. CDR3 length: 14 residues. Here the CDR3 reads CASSLEPSGYEQFF. CDR3 coding DNA: TGTGCCAGCAGCTTAGAACCTAGCGGGTATGAGCAGTTCTTC. Supplemented by reference TRBV11-3 and TRBJ2-1, the full variable domain reads EAGVVQSPRYKIIEKKQPVAFWCNPISGHNTLYWYLQNLGQGPELLIRYENEEAVDDSQLPKDRFSAERLKGVDSTLKIQPAELGDSAVYLCASSLEPSGYEQFFGPGTRLTVL.

The CDR3 coding sequence is TGTGCCAGCAGCAAAAGGCAAAGCGAAGAGACCCAGTACTTC. It yields the protein CASSKRQSEETQYF. V is TRBV21-1 and J is TRBJ2-5; the table names TRBD2, a call not compared with the DNA. TRBV21-1 is reported as a pseudogene. This CDR3 has 14 residues.